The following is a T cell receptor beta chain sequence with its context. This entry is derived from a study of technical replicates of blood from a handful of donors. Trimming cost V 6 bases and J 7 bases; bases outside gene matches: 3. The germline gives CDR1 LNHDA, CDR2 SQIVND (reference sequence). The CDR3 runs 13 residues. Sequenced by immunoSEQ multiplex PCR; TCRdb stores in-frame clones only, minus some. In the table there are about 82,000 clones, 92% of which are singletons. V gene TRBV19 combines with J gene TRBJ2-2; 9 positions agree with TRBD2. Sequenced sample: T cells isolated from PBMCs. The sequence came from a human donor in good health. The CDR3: CASSASGDGELFF. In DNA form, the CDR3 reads TGTGCCAGTAGCGCTAGCGGGGACGGGGAGCTGTTTTTT.